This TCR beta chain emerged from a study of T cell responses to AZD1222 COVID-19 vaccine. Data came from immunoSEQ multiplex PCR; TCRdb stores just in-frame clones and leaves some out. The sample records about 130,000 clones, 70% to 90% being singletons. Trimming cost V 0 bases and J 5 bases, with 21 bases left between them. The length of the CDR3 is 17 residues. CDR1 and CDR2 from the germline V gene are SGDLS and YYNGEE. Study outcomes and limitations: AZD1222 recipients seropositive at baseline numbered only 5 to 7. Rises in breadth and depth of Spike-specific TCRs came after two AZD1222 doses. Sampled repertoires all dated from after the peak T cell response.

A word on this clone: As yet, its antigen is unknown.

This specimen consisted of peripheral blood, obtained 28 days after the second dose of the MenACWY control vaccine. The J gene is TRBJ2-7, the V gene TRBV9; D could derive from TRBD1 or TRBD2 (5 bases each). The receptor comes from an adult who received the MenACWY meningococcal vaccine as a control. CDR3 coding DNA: TGTGCCAGCAGCGTAGCTCGTGGGGGTTGCCCTAGCCACGAGCAGTACGTC. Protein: CASSVARGGCPSHEQYV.